A selection of T cell receptor beta chains follows, all from one sample in a study of glioma-infiltrating T cells after dendritic cell vaccination. Method: immunoSEQ multiplex PCR; TCRdb's copy keeps in-frame clones and lacks some. This table holds approximately 67,000 clones, about 76% found once. The sample was blood, taken before dendritic cell vaccination. The receptors come from a human donor with glioblastoma. The CDR3 runs from the conserved cysteine through the conserved F or W. A D gene is named only where the DNA matches it firmly. Expanded clones get a size class; other rows say once, few or many, or leave the size out.

d_call: TRBD1; j_call: TRBJ1-2; clone_size: NA; v_call: TRBV5-1; cdr3_nt: TGCGCCAGCAGCCTGGGGACAGGGGACTATGGCTACACCTTC; cdr3_aa: CASSLGTGDYGYTF
d_call: NA; j_call: TRBJ1-2; clone_size: NA; v_call: TRBV5-1; cdr3_nt: TGCGCCAGCAGCTTGGACAGGGTCTATGGCTACACCTTC; cdr3_aa: CASSLDRVYGYTF
d_call: NA; j_call: TRBJ1-2; clone_size: NA; v_call: TRBV19; cdr3_nt: TGTGCCAGTAGTAAAGTAGAATTGGACTATGGCTACACCTTC; cdr3_aa: CASSKVELDYGYTF
d_call: NA; j_call: TRBJ2-6; clone_size: once; v_call: TRBV18; cdr3_nt: TGTGCCAGCTCACCAAAGGAGGGGGCAGAAGGGGCCAACGTCCTGACTTTC; cdr3_aa: CASSPKEGAEGANVLTF
d_call: TRBD1; j_call: TRBJ1-1; clone_size: NA; v_call: TRBV5-1; cdr3_nt: TGCGCCAGCAGCTGGATTACAGGGGACACTGAAGCTTTCTTT; cdr3_aa: CASSWITGDTEAFF
d_call: NA; j_call: TRBJ1-6; clone_size: NA; v_call: TRBV5-1; cdr3_nt: TGCGCCAGCAGCTCCGGAGGGAGCACCTATAATTCACCCCTCCACTTT; cdr3_aa: CASSSGGSTYNSPLHF
d_call: NA; j_call: TRBJ1-5; clone_size: NA; v_call: TRBV7-2; cdr3_nt: TGTGCCAGCAGCTTAGACGGGAGGGGATCCCAGCCCCAGCATTTT; cdr3_aa: CASSLDGRGSQPQHF
d_call: NA; j_call: TRBJ2-7; clone_size: few; v_call: TRBV6-6; cdr3_nt: TGTGCCAGCAGTTACTCGATCGCGGGGGCCGACTACGAGCAGTACTTC; cdr3_aa: CASSYSIAGADYEQYF
d_call: NA; j_call: TRBJ2-5; clone_size: NA; v_call: TRBV5-1; cdr3_nt: TGCGCCAGCAGCTCGTCGGGGAGGGAGACCCAGTACTTC; cdr3_aa: CASSSSGRETQYF
d_call: NA; j_call: TRBJ2-2; clone_size: NA; v_call: TRBV6-6; cdr3_nt: TGTGCCAGCAGTTATCCTCGTCTGAACACCGGGGAGCTGTTTTTT; cdr3_aa: CASSYPRLNTGELFF
d_call: NA; j_call: TRBJ1-1; clone_size: NA; v_call: TRBV9; cdr3_nt: TGTGCCAGCAGCCCTGCGACAGTTCGCACTGAAGCTTTCTTT; cdr3_aa: CASSPATVRTEAFF
d_call: NA; j_call: TRBJ2-1; clone_size: NA; v_call: TRBV11-1; cdr3_nt: TGTGCCAGCAGCTTAGGCCCTGGGAGCTCCTACAATGAGCAGTTCTTC; cdr3_aa: CASSLGPGSSYNEQFF
d_call: TRBD1; j_call: TRBJ1-4; clone_size: NA; v_call: TRBV27; cdr3_nt: TGTGCCAGCAGTAAGGGGACAGGGGGCGAAGAAAAACTGTTTTTT; cdr3_aa: CASSKGTGGEEKLFF
d_call: TRBD2; j_call: TRBJ2-2; clone_size: NA; v_call: TRBV5-1; cdr3_nt: TGCGCCAGCAGCACCCTAGCGGGGGGAAGCACCGGGGAGCTGTTTTTT; cdr3_aa: CASSTLAGGSTGELFF
d_call: NA; j_call: TRBJ1-2; clone_size: NA; v_call: TRBV7-2; cdr3_nt: TGTGCCAGCAGCTTATCATGGGGGGGCGACTATGGCTACACCTTC; cdr3_aa: CASSLSWGGDYGYTF
d_call: NA; j_call: TRBJ1-3; clone_size: NA; v_call: TRBV27; cdr3_nt: TGTGCCAGCAGCTCAGGGAATTCTGGAAACACCATATATTTT; cdr3_aa: CASSSGNSGNTIYF
d_call: NA; j_call: TRBJ2-7; clone_size: NA; v_call: TRBV30; cdr3_nt: TGTGCCTGGAGTGTGAGTCGAGTCCGTCCCTACGAGCAGTACTTC; cdr3_aa: CAWSVSRVRPYEQYF
d_call: TRBD1; j_call: TRBJ2-1; clone_size: NA; v_call: TRBV7-7; cdr3_nt: TGTGCTAGCAGCCAGGGACAGTACAATGAGCAGTTCTTC; cdr3_aa: CASSQGQYNEQFF
d_call: TRBD2; j_call: TRBJ2-7; clone_size: NA; v_call: TRBV6-1; cdr3_nt: TGTGCCAGCAGGGAACTAGCGGGGGCCTCCTACGAGCAGTACTTC; cdr3_aa: CASRELAGASYEQYF
d_call: NA; j_call: TRBJ1-2; clone_size: NA; v_call: TRBV5-4; cdr3_nt: TGTGCCAGCAGCAACGCAATGAACGGAGTAGCTAACTATGGCTACACCTTC; cdr3_aa: CASSNAMNGVANYGYTF
d_call: NA; j_call: TRBJ1-2; clone_size: NA; v_call: TRBV6-5; cdr3_nt: TGTGCCAGCAGTTACTTTCCCGGGGATGGCTACACCTTC; cdr3_aa: CASSYFPGDGYTF
d_call: TRBD2; j_call: TRBJ2-1; clone_size: NA; v_call: TRBV12-5; cdr3_nt: TGTGCTAGTGGTTCAGGACTAGATCTTGAGCAGTTCTTC; cdr3_aa: CASGSGLDLEQFF
d_call: NA; j_call: TRBJ2-3; clone_size: NA; v_call: TRBV6-5; cdr3_nt: TGTGCCAGCAGCTACCGGGGGGCCGTAGATACGCAGTATTTT; cdr3_aa: CASSYRGAVDTQYF
d_call: TRBD1; j_call: TRBJ1-5; clone_size: NA; v_call: TRBV7-2; cdr3_nt: TGTGCCAGCAGCTTAGGGGGACAGGAATATCAGCCCCAGCATTTT; cdr3_aa: CASSLGGQEYQPQHF
d_call: TRBD2; j_call: TRBJ2-2; clone_size: NA; v_call: TRBV7-6; cdr3_nt: TGTGCCAGCAGCTCCCTCCCCAGGACTAGCGGCGTCGGGGAGCTGTTTTTT; cdr3_aa: CASSSLPRTSGVGELFF
d_call: NA; j_call: TRBJ2-1; clone_size: NA; v_call: TRBV7-8; cdr3_nt: TGTGCCAGCACCTCGACAGGTGTCAGCAATGAGCAATTCTTC; cdr3_aa: CASTSTGVSNEQFF
d_call: NA; j_call: TRBJ1-6; clone_size: NA; v_call: TRBV6-5; cdr3_nt: TGTGCCAGCAAGATCGGGGAGGGTAATTCACCCCTCCACTTT; cdr3_aa: CASKIGEGNSPLHF
d_call: TRBD2; j_call: TRBJ2-1; clone_size: NA; v_call: TRBV5-1; cdr3_nt: TGCGCCAGCAGCTTGTCAGCGGGGGCCCAAGGCAATGAGCAGTTCTTC; cdr3_aa: CASSLSAGAQGNEQFF
d_call: NA; j_call: TRBJ1-2; clone_size: NA; v_call: TRBV7-2; cdr3_nt: TGTGCCAGCAGCCGCACAGGGAACTATGGCTACACCTTC; cdr3_aa: CASSRTGNYGYTF
d_call: NA; j_call: TRBJ1-6; clone_size: few; v_call: TRBV4-3; cdr3_nt: TGCGCCAGCAGCCAAGATGCGGCAGGGTACAATTCACCCCTCCACTTT; cdr3_aa: CASSQDAAGYNSPLHF
d_call: NA; j_call: TRBJ1-5; clone_size: once; v_call: TRBV15; cdr3_nt: TGTGCCACCAGCAGAGATAGTTCGGGAGGTCAGCCCCAGCATTTT; cdr3_aa: CATSRDSSGGQPQHF
d_call: TRBD2; j_call: TRBJ2-1; clone_size: NA; v_call: TRBV7-9; cdr3_nt: TGTGCCAGCAGCCCGGCGGGCGCGGGGGGGAACAATGAGCAGTTCTTC; cdr3_aa: CASSPAGAGGNNEQFF
d_call: TRBD1; j_call: TRBJ1-6; clone_size: NA; v_call: TRBV5-1; cdr3_nt: TGCGCCAGCAGCTTAGGACAGGGCGACAATTCACCCCTCCACTTT; cdr3_aa: CASSLGQGDNSPLHF
d_call: TRBD2; j_call: TRBJ2-2; clone_size: NA; v_call: TRBV2; cdr3_nt: TGTGCCAGCAGTGTTGGACTAGCGATCACCGGGGAGCTGTTTTTT; cdr3_aa: CASSVGLAITGELFF
d_call: TRBD2; j_call: TRBJ2-1; clone_size: NA; v_call: TRBV5-1; cdr3_nt: TGCGCCAGCAGCTTGGTTAGCGGGGGGTACAATGAGCAGTTCTTC; cdr3_aa: CASSLVSGGYNEQFF
d_call: TRBD2; j_call: TRBJ2-3; clone_size: few; v_call: TRBV6-5; cdr3_nt: TGTGCCAGCAGTCTAGCGGGTACAGATACGCAGTATTTT; cdr3_aa: CASSLAGTDTQYF
d_call: NA; j_call: TRBJ2-5; clone_size: NA; v_call: TRBV6-1; cdr3_nt: TGTGCCAGCAGGAATTACCAGGAGACCCAGTACTTC; cdr3_aa: CASRNYQETQYF
d_call: NA; j_call: TRBJ2-7; clone_size: NA; v_call: TRBV2; cdr3_nt: TGTGCCAGCAGACCCGACGGGAGGCAGTACTTC; cdr3_aa: CASRPDGRQYF
d_call: NA; j_call: TRBJ2-7; clone_size: NA; v_call: TRBV19; cdr3_nt: TGTGCCAGTAGTCCGGGACTGAGAGTCTCCTACGAGCAGTACTTC; cdr3_aa: CASSPGLRVSYEQYF
d_call: NA; j_call: TRBJ1-1; clone_size: NA; v_call: TRBV5-1; cdr3_nt: TGCGCCAGCAGCTTGGTTGCTTTGGAGAGTGCTGAAGCTTTCTTT; cdr3_aa: CASSLVALESAEAFF
d_call: TRBD2; j_call: TRBJ2-2; clone_size: NA; v_call: TRBV7-9; cdr3_nt: TGTGCCAGCAGCACCACAGCGGGGGAGGCTTTCGGGGAGCTGTTTTTT; cdr3_aa: CASSTTAGEAFGELFF
d_call: NA; j_call: TRBJ2-1; clone_size: NA; v_call: TRBV7-8; cdr3_nt: TGTGCCAGCAGCTTGGGGACTTCCTACAATGAGCAGTTCTTC; cdr3_aa: CASSLGTSYNEQFF
d_call: TRBD1; j_call: TRBJ2-7; clone_size: NA; v_call: TRBV4-1; cdr3_nt: TGCGCCAGCAGCCTCGCGACAGGGGACGAGCAGTACTTC; cdr3_aa: CASSLATGDEQYF